Each of the 5 T cell receptor beta chains below was sequenced from the same sample in a study of blood T cells in healthy people across ages. A second PCR of 7 to 11 cycles used a sample-barcoded 5' primer and a J-beta primer mix. A single record per CDR3 protein comes from TCRdb applying MiXCR to the 5' RACE reads. The data contain around 1,500,000 distinct CDR3 sequences, 28% of them seen just once; the ten biggest clones take up approximately 7.7%. Sequenced input: blood. The source is a woman in her thirties in good health.

There are a few counts of this clonotype. V gene TRBV7-9 combines with J gene TRBJ2-5; a weak D match, TRBD1 (6 bases). The length of the CDR3 is 15 residues. Looked up from germline, CDR1 is SEHNR and CDR2 is FQNEAQ (reference sequence). V was cut by 5 bases and J by 3 bases, with 16 bases left in between. Here the CDR3 reads CASSPPRGGKETQYF. CDR3 in DNA: TGTGCCAGCAGCCCACCCCGAGGGGGAAAAGAGACCCAGTACTTC.

The sample holds a few counts of this clonotype. The J gene is TRBJ1-5, the V gene TRBV5-1, with D tentatively TRBD1 (6 bases). Trimming stripped 3 bases from V and 2 bases from J, with 9 bases between. Germline-derived CDR1 and CDR2 are SGHRS and YFSETQ. The CDR3 spans 14 residues. The chain's CDR3 is CASSWSGGNQPQHF. CDR3 coding DNA: TGCGCCAGCAGCTGGTCAGGGGGCAATCAGCCCCAGCATTTT.

In this sample, this clonotype turned up many times. The genes are TRBV29-1 and TRBJ2-1, with a tentative D call TRBD1 (5 bases). Germline assignment: CDR1 SQVTM and CDR2 ANQGSEA. The CDR3 contains 13 residues. DNA of the CDR3: TGCAGGGCCGAGACAGATTTAGACAATGAGCAGTTCTTC. Its translation: CRAETDLDNEQFF.

This chain connects TRBV10-2 to TRBJ2-3; 8 nucleotides agree with TRBD1. The length of the CDR3 is 15 residues. After removal of 4 bases from V and 1 base from J, the junction contained 4 bases not matched to a gene. From germline, CDR1 is WSHSY and CDR2 SAAADI. The CDR3 protein is CASSARGPRTDTQYF. The CDR3 DNA sequence: TGCGCCAGCAGTGCCAGGGGGCCGCGCACAGATACGCAGTATTTT.

A word on this clonotype: One junction end does not reproduce the germline sequence, and a read error may be involved. The chain couples TRBV7-2 to TRBJ1-4, with D tentatively TRBD1 (5 bases). Germline V gene data show CDR1 as SGHTA and CDR2 as FQGNSA. The CDR3 totals 13 residues. The DNA for the CDR3 is TGTGCCCGCAGCCCCGCTGGGGGAGAAAAACTGTTTTTT. It is translated as CARSPAGGEKLFF.